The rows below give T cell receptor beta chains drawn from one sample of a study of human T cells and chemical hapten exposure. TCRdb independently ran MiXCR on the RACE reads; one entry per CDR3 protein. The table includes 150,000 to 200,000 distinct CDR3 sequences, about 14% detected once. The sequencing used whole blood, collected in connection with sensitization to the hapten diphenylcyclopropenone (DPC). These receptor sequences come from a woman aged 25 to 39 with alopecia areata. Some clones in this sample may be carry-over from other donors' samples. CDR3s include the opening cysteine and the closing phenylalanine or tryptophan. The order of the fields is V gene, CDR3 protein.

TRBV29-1,CSVAGSLGANVLTF
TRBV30,CAYAAGTSGGAGYNEQFF
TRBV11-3,CASSLDSVTEAFF
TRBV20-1,CSASPDRGQYF
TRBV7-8,CASSQQGINSPLHF
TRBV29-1,CSVEDLQGGQYF
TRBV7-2,CASSLDGYSGNTIYF
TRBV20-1,CSARDTGTGFGYTF
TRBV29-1,CSVARGLETEAFF
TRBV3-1,CASSPTANNEKLFF
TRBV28,CASSFQGTGVEKLFF
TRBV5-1,CASSLVGGRGTGELFF
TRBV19,CASSRGRGYEQYF
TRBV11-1,CASSSGGLYTGELFF
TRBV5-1,CASSLSGMRGGYTF
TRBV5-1,CASSSNGETQYF
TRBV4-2,CASSQDRQASNQPQHF
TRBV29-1,CSVITETQYF
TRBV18,CASSPKGPPSEAFF
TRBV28,CASSGRELFF
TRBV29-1,CSVLGVRGNTEAFF
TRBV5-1,CASSHGQWPEFDSPLHF
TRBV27,CASRPQTGTDYGYTF
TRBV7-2,CASSLIVSGRVIYEQYF
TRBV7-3,CASSTTSGGSYNEQFF
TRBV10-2,CASMTGSTDTQYF
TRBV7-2,CASSLDRNQPQHF
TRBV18,CASSRDRGTLFEAFF